The present entry profiles one T cell receptor (beta chain) with its context. This entry belongs to a study of blood T cell repertoires in COVID-19. Study-wide context: Spain, Italy and the United States supplied samples that represented acute and convalescent COVID-19. PBMCs, B-cell-depleted T cells, or T cells were the source of the cDNA or gDNA that made up the material.

Recovery among Cohort 3 donors was established by two negative PCRs, clearance, or symptom resolution. Original methodology: Reference gene primer amplification gave estimated nucleated cell counts. Here immunoSEQ multiplex PCR was the method, and the copy in TCRdb shows in-frame clones only, minus some. V, J and clone size are taken as reported in that table, and D and trimming were inferred from the DNA itself. The data show hundreds of thousands of clones, 86% seen once. Sequenced sample: PBMCs or T cells enriched from blood (not recorded which). The source is a woman aged 45-65 years who had recovered from COVID-19.

CDR3 region: CASSSYRGTGQGISYEQYF. The CDR3 DNA follows: TGTGCCAGCAGTTCGTACCGAGGGACGGGACAGGGAATATCCTACGAGCAGTACTTC. The chain couples TRBV27 to TRBJ2-7; 9 nucleotides agree with TRBD1. Germline lookup yields CDR1 MNHEY and CDR2 SMNVEV (reference sequence). This CDR3 is built from 19 residues. J gave up 1 base and V 4 bases, and 17 bases lay outside the gene matches.